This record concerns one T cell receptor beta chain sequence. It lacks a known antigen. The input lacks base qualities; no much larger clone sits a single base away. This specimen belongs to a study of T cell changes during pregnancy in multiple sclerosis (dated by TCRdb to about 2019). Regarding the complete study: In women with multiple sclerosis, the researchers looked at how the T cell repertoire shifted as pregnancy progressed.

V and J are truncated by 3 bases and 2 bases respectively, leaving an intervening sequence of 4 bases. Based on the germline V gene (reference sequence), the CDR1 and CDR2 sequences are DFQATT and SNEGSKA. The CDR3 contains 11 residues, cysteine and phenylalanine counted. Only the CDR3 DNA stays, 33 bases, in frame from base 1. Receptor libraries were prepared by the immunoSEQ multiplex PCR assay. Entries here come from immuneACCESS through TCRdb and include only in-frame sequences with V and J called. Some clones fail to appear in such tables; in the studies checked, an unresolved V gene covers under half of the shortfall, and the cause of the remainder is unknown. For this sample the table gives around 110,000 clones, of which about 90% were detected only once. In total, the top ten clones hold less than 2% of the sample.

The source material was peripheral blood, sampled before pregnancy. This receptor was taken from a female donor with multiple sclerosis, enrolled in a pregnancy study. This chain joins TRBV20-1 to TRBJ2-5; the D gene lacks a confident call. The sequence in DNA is TGCAGTGCTAGTCAACAAGAGACCCAGTACTTC. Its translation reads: CSASQQETQYF.